This T cell receptor beta chain was sequenced for a study of blood T cell repertoires in COVID-19 (dated by TCRdb to the early 2020s). As for the study more broadly: The collaborator samples originated in the United States, Italy and Spain and spanned the acute and convalescent phases of COVID-19. The material from the prospective study consisted of cDNA or gDNA derived from T cells, B-cell-depleted T cells, or PBMCs. Deeply sampled blood TCRbeta repertoires from subjects exposed to, actively infected with, or recovered from COVID-19 were included in the dataset. The repertoires were released in a freely available public database meant as a resource for research on the immune response to SARS-CoV-2. Samples were obtained from the ongoing ImmuneRACE study (first 160 participants) and from over 1,000 subjects provided by 6 global collaborators. Nearly every sample came with metadata listing a de-identified subject ID, COVID-19 status, age in years and sex. Where available, HLA class I and class II types were taken from metadata supplied by the sample provider and were not determined by assay-based typing.

What the study reported, not specific to this receptor: How much clinical and demographic metadata was included differed by source and by participant, and the metadata was provided uncurated.

The immunoSEQ Assay, a bias-controlled multiplex PCR, was used to amplify TCRbeta CDR3 regions from genomic DNA. The study's own analysis went as follows. Nucleated cell counts per sample were estimated from amplification of reference gene primers within the assay. To quantify the absolute abundance of each unique TCRbeta CDR3 rearrangement, sequence reads were collapsed and filtered. For each sample, productive Simpson clonality was calculated by taking the square root of Simpson's diversity index across productive rearrangements. TCRdb took this table from immuneACCESS and kept in-frame rearrangements with V and J called. Such tables lack part of the clones; where checked against another copy, unresolved V genes explain under half of the gap, and the rest is unexplained. That table is the source of V, J and clone size, and D and trimming were worked out from the DNA. Recorded for this sample are 150,000 or so clones; around 86% of them occurred a single time. Approximately 6.2% of the sample lies in the top ten.

V is pared back by 4 bases and J by 11 bases, with 14 bases lying between the germline termini. CDR1 and CDR2, looked up from the germline V gene, are SQVTM and ANQGSEA. There are 11 amino acids in the CDR3, from cysteine to phenylalanine inclusive. Only the CDR3 DNA stays, 33 bases, in frame from base 1. Whole blood was collected in K2EDTA tubes by collaborating institutions according to the institutions' own protocols. For TCRbeta analysis, collaborators shipped samples in one of three forms: frozen whole blood, isolated PBMCs, or DNA extracted from either of those sample types. On this clone itself: This receptor's antigen is unknown. No much larger clone exists at a distance of one base, and base qualities are not known.

The sequencing input was peripheral blood. Recombination linked TRBV29-1 to TRBJ1-1, with TRBD1 tentatively as D gene (5 bases match). The TCR sequence derives from a man older than 75 with acute or convalescent COVID-19. The DNA is TGCAGCGTTGGGCAGGGAGGAGAGGCTTTCTTT. This yields the protein CSVGQGGEAFF. With the rest looked up from the reference TRBV29-1 and TRBJ1-1 genes rather than sequenced, the full variable domain is SAVISQKPSRDICQRGTSLTIQCQVDSQVTMMFWYRQQPGQSLTLIATANQGSEATYESGFVIDKFPISRPNLTFSTLTVSNMSPEDSSIYLCSVGQGGEAFFGQGTRLTVV.